This is a list of T cell receptor beta chains from one sample in a study of T cell repertoires in cytomegalovirus infection. In TCRdb, the reads were re-called with MiXCR into one record per CDR3 protein. The sample has more than 400,000 distinct CDR3 sequences, about a quarter seen once. Input material: PBMCs. The receptors were sampled from a human donor in good health (CMV status not recorded). Some clones in this sample may be carry-over from other donors' samples. Both conserved end residues are part of each CDR3. A D gene is named only where the DNA matches it firmly. Clone sizes are given selectively: once, few, many, or a class where the clone is expanded.

j_call	v_call	d_call	clone_size	cdr3_aa	cdr3_nt
TRBJ2-1	TRBV4-3	TRBD2	.	CASSQETGLAPEQFF	TGCGCCAGCAGCCAAGAGACGGGACTAGCGCCTGAGCAGTTCTTC
TRBJ2-5	TRBV12-3/TRBV12-4	TRBD2	few	CASTDLAGQETQYF	TGTGCCAGCACCGATCTAGCGGGACAAGAGACCCAGTACTTC
TRBJ1-1	TRBV19	.	.	CASSNSVLNTEAFF	TGTGCCAGTAGCAACAGCGTACTTAACACTGAAGCTTTCTTT
TRBJ2-7	TRBV15	.	.	CATSRDTGAEQYF	TGTGCCACCAGCAGAGATACGGGGGCCGAGCAGTACTTC
TRBJ2-5	TRBV20-1	.	many	CSARQGRQETQYF	TGCAGTGCTAGACAGGGACGTCAAGAGACCCAGTACTTC
TRBJ2-7	TRBV7-2	.	.	CASRDGGRNYEQYF	TGTGCCAGCCGGGATGGAGGCCGAAACTACGAGCAGTACTTC
TRBJ2-7	TRBV10-3	TRBD1	.	CAISGAGDSSYEQYF	TGTGCCATCAGTGGGGCCGGGGACAGCTCCTACGAGCAGTACTTC
TRBJ1-1	TRBV4-1	TRBD1	.	CASSYNRGHTEAFF	TGCGCCAGCAGCTACAACAGGGGACACACTGAAGCTTTCTTT
TRBJ1-2	TRBV12-3/TRBV12-4	TRBD1	.	CASSLPGTGIRGYTF	TGTGCCAGCAGTCTCCCCGGGACAGGGATTAGAGGCTACACCTTC
TRBJ2-1	TRBV28	.	.	CASSLAGLQHYNEQFF	TGTGCCAGCAGTTTGGCGGGACTCCAGCATTACAATGAGCAGTTCTTC
TRBJ2-3	TRBV11-2	TRBD2	many	CASSPAGGLSDTQYF	TGTGCCAGCAGCCCCGCGGGAGGATTATCAGATACGCAGTATTTT
TRBJ2-1	TRBV6-2/TRBV6-3	TRBD2	few	CASSYSILPSGRAESFF	TGTGCCAGCAGTTACTCGATTCTTCCTAGCGGGAGGGCCGAGTCGTTCTTC
TRBJ2-1	TRBV11-2	.	few	CASSPFRWGRLPANEQFF	TGTGCCAGCAGCCCGTTTCGATGGGGCCGCCTCCCAGCCAATGAGCAGTTCTTC
TRBJ2-7	TRBV28	TRBD2	.	CASSWTSGRWTYEQYF	TGTGCCAGCAGTTGGACTAGCGGGAGGTGGACATACGAGCAGTACTTC
TRBJ2-3	TRBV5-4	.	.	CASSSGQRGTDTQYF	TGTGCCAGCAGCTCGGGACAAAGAGGAACAGATACGCAGTATTTT
TRBJ2-3	TRBV11-3	.	.	CASSPGQGAGSGRSDTQYF	TGTGCCAGCAGCCCCGGACAGGGGGCAGGTAGCGGGAGGTCAGATACGCAGTATTTT
TRBJ1-1	TRBV6-2/TRBV6-3	TRBD1	many	CASSSWTGTEAFF	TGTGCCAGCAGTTCATGGACAGGGACTGAAGCTTTCTTT
TRBJ2-5	TRBV11-2	.	.	CASSSTFAPGTYQETQYF	TGTGCCAGCAGCTCCACCTTCGCCCCCGGGACCTACCAAGAGACCCAGTACTTC
TRBJ2-1	TRBV24-1	TRBD1	few	CATSDTGQGAGEQFF	TGTGCCACCAGTGATACCGGACAGGGGGCAGGTGAGCAGTTCTTC
TRBJ2-1	TRBV6-5	TRBD2	.	CASSYKAGGDYNEQFF	TGTGCCAGCAGTTACAAAGCGGGAGGGGACTACAATGAGCAGTTCTTC
TRBJ2-2	TRBV23-1	.	.	CASSQFSGSRPTNTGELFF	TGCGCCAGCAGTCAATTTTCGGGCTCCAGGCCCACGAACACCGGGGAGCTGTTTTTT
TRBJ1-1	TRBV6-1	.	few	CASRGTFAMNTEAFF	TGTGCCAGCAGGGGGACATTTGCTATGAACACTGAAGCTTTCTTT
TRBJ2-1	TRBV19	.	few	CASSIRGADYNEQFF	TGTGCCAGTAGTATACGGGGGGCCGACTACAATGAGCAGTTCTTC
TRBJ2-5	TRBV6-1	TRBD1	many	CASSDPGQGAQETQYF	TGTGCCAGCAGTGATCCGGGACAGGGGGCCCAAGAGACCCAGTACTTC